This T cell receptor (beta chain) was identified during a study of identical twins. CDR3 size: 16 residues. Per germline, CDR1 LGHDT and CDR2 YNNKEL (reference sequence). V was cut by 1 base and J by 2 bases, with 15 bases left in between. MiXCR was run by TCRdb on the 5' RACE reads, yielding one entry per CDR3 protein. Of hundreds of thousands of distinct CDR3 sequences listed, around 20% are singletons. This clonotype was found a few times. These data also formed part of another study, on yellow fever vaccine responses in identical twins.

The chain is built from TRBV3-1 and TRBJ2-7; maybe TRBD2 (6 bases). The sample comprised CD4+ T cells sorted from blood. The sequence was collected from a woman younger than 35 in good health. The CDR3 bases are TGTGCCAGCAGCCAAGGCAGCGGGCAGGGAACCTACGAGCAGTACTTC. The encoded protein is CASSQGSGQGTYEQYF.